These 5 T cell receptor beta chains were sequenced from one sample in a study of T-cell memory formation after mild COVID-19. TCRdb redid the calling of the 5' RACE reads with MiXCR, one entry per CDR3 protein. Of approximately 450,000 distinct CDR3 sequences in the sample, 15% to 20% are singletons; the top ten hold about 12%. The material sequenced was PBMCs or a T cell subset sorted from them (not recorded which). These receptors came from an adult woman who had mild COVID-19 (a few samples of this study predate the infection). Cell type and time point are not known.

The J gene is TRBJ2-3, the V gene TRBV11-2; 8 bases agree with TRBD1. Germline V gene sequence: CDR1 SGHAT, CDR2 FQNNGV. After removal of 4 bases from V and 2 bases from J, the junction contained 5 bases not matched to a gene. The CDR3 has 15 amino acids. DNA of the CDR3: TGTGCCAGCAGCTCCGGGACAGGAACCACAGATACGCAGTATTTT. Residues: CASSSGTGTTDTQYF.

The table lists this clonotype with a few counts. The chain couples TRBV12-3 or TRBV12-4 to TRBJ2-7, with 8 bases identical to TRBD1. J gave up 3 bases and V 7 bases, and 5 bases lay outside the gene matches. The CDR3 extends over 13 amino acids. Written as DNA, the CDR3 is TGTGCCAGCACGACAGGGGCCCTCTACGAGCAGTACTTC. This translates into CASTTGALYEQYF.

The chain links TRBV9 to TRBJ1-6; maybe TRBD1 (5 bases). The V and J ends lost 4 bases and 5 bases respectively, with 16 bases between them. The germline V gene has CDR1 SGDLS and CDR2 YYNGEE. CDR3 length: 16 amino acids. The DNA of the CDR3 is TGTGCCAGCAGCCCCACACCCGGGACGCATAATTCACCCCTCCACTTT. Protein product: CASSPTPGTHNSPLHF.

The V gene is TRBV30, the J gene TRBJ1-1, with 10 positions matching TRBD1. V was clipped by 1 base and J by 4 bases; unmatched bases: 9. From germline, CDR1 is GTSNPN and CDR2 SVGIG (reference sequence). The CDR3 extends over 16 amino acids. The CDR3 loop reads CAWSGQPGQGTTEAFF. CDR3 coding DNA: TGTGCCTGGAGTGGGCAACCGGGACAGGGGACCACTGAAGCTTTCTTT.

Only a few counts were recorded for this clonotype. The rearrangement joins TRBV20-1 to TRBJ2-7; TRBD2 might be the D (5 bases). V lost 4 bases and J 3 bases, leaving 10 bases between the germline ends. CDR3 size: 12 residues. The germline V gene has CDR1 DFQATT and CDR2 SNEGSKA (reference sequence). The CDR3 is CSATPGVYEQYF. CDR3 in DNA: TGCAGTGCTACGCCCGGGGTCTACGAGCAGTACTTC.